Sequencing of this T cell receptor (beta chain) was carried out in a study of blood T cell repertoires in COVID-19. Whole-study context: The origin of the acute and convalescent COVID-19 samples was the United States, Italy and Spain. Nucleic acid was either cDNA or gDNA, and it came from T cells, B-cell-depleted T cells, or PBMCs.

In the original processing: How many nucleated cells were present was estimated from reference gene primer amplification. Some clones are missing from TCRdb's copy, which holds only in-frame ones; the method was immunoSEQ multiplex PCR. The V and J calls and clone size were taken over from that table, and D and trimming were inferred from the DNA. The sample comprises roughly 130,000 clones, 84% of which are singletons, and approximately 13% rests with the top ten. The CDR3 spans 14 residues. Germline CDR1 MNHEY, CDR2 SVGAGI. V lost 6 bases to trimming and J lost 3 bases, with 12 bases between them. What was sequenced was peripheral blood. This clonotype originated in a woman aged 25 to 39 who had recovered from COVID-19. The genes are TRBV6-5 and TRBJ1-5; tentatively, D is TRBD1 (6 bases). CDR3 nucleotides: TGTGCCAGCAGCGCAACAGGGAACAATCAGCCCCAGCATTTT. This encodes CASSATGNNQPQHF.